This T cell receptor beta chain was identified during a study of shared clonotypes between healthy human individuals. Study-level background: CD4 naive and CD4 memory each took three plates per donor, while CD8 naive took two and CD8 memory one. Study-wide findings and caveats: Generally, naive subsets (rather than memory subsets) showed larger estimated richness.

Per sorted-subset replicate PCR, input was around 220 ng DNA, representing tens of thousands of T cell genomes. Method: immunoSEQ multiplex PCR; TCRdb's copy keeps in-frame clones and lacks some. In the table there are approximately 500,000 clones, about 96% of which are singletons. A remark on this clone: The antigen is unknown.

Sequenced input: naive CD4+ T cells sorted from blood. The subset is: CD45RA+ positively selected. The sequence came from a woman aged 25-40 years in good health.

CDR3 sequence reads: CASSLGLAGDRTETQYF. The CDR3, as DNA: TGCGCCAGCAGCTTGGGACTAGCGGGAGATAGAACGGAGACCCAGTACTTC. The V call is TRBV5-1, the J call TRBJ2-5; 12 bases are a match to TRBD2. The germline V gene has CDR1 SGHRS and CDR2 YFSETQ. With 0 bases clipped from V and 5 bases from J, the junction kept 8 bases outside the gene matches. The CDR3 length is 17 residues.